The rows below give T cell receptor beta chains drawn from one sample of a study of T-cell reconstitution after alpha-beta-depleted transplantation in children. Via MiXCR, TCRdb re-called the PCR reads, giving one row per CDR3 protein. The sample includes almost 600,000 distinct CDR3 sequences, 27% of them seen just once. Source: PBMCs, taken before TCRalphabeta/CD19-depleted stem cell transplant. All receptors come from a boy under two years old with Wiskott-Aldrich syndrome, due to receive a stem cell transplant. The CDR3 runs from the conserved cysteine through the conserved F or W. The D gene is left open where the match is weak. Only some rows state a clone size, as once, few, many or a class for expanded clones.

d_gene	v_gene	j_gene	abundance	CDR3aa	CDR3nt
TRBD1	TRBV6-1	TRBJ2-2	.	CASSEQGANTGELFF	TGTGCCAGCAGTGAACAGGGGGCGAACACCGGGGAGCTGTTTTTT
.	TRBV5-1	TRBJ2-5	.	CASSLAIGRSFGETQYF	TGCGCCAGCAGCTTGGCTATTGGTCGGAGTTTTGGGGAGACCCAGTACTTC
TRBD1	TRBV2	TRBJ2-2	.	CASSARTGNTGELFF	TGTGCCAGCAGTGCTCGGACAGGGAACACCGGGGAGCTGTTTTTT
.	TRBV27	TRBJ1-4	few	CASSNWANNEKLFF	TGTGCCAGCAGCAACTGGGCCAATAATGAAAAACTGTTTTTT
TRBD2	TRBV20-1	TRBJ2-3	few	CSATGTSGDTQYF	TGCAGTGCTACAGGGACTAGCGGGGATACGCAGTATTTT
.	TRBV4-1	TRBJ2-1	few	CASSQEGNPYSYNEQFF	TGCGCCAGCAGCCAAGAGGGCAACCCCTACTCCTACAATGAGCAGTTCTTC
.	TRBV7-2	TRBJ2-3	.	CASSPRASEDTQYF	TGTGCCAGCAGCCCACGGGCGTCAGAAGATACGCAGTATTTT
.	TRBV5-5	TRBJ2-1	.	CASNWGGTAYNEQFF	TGTGCCAGCAATTGGGGGGGGACAGCCTACAATGAGCAGTTCTTC
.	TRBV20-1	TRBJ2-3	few	CSARAIAAGYRDTQYF	TGCAGTGCTAGAGCTATTGCAGCGGGTTACCGTGATACGCAGTATTTT
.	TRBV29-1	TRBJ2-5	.	CSVAGGRLRGLFQETQYF	TGCAGCGTGGCCGGAGGGCGTCTCCGCGGCCTTTTCCAAGAGACCCAGTACTTC
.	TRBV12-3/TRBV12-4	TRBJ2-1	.	CASSSLSSRLTGSYNEQFF	TGTGCCAGCAGTTCCCTATCTTCCCGTTTAACCGGGTCCTACAATGAGCAGTTCTTC
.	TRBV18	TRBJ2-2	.	CASSPYGEITWTGELFF	TGTGCCAGCTCACCATATGGGGAGATTACGTGGACCGGGGAGCTGTTTTTT
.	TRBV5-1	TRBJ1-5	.	CASSMEGGQPQHF	TGCGCCAGCAGCATGGAGGGAGGCCAGCCCCAGCATTTT
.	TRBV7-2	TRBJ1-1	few	CASSLAQGPYTEAFF	TGTGCCAGCAGCTTAGCGCAGGGGCCGTACACTGAAGCTTTCTTT
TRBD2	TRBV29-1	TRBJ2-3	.	CSSRGRGAPDTQYF	TGCAGCTCCCGCGGGCGGGGGGCCCCAGATACGCAGTATTTT
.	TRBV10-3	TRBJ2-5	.	CAIRDGGGETQYF	TGTGCCATCAGGGACGGGGGAGGAGAGACCCAGTACTTC
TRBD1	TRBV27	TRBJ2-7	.	CASSLLRTGASYEQYF	TGTGCCAGCAGCCTGCTCAGGACAGGGGCAAGCTACGAGCAGTACTTC
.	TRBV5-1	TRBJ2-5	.	CASSPGRGGLETQYF	TGCGCCAGCAGCCCAGGCCGAGGGGGTTTGGAGACCCAGTACTTC
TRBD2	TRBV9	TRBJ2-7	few	CASSDSREREGLDEQYF	TGTGCCAGCAGCGATAGCAGAGAACGGGAGGGCCTGGACGAGCAGTACTTC
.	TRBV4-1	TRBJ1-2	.	CASSQVGGYSDGYTF	TGCGCCAGCAGCCAAGTGGGGGGGTATTCAGATGGCTACACCTTC
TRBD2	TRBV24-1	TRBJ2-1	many	CATSGSGRDEQFF	TGTGCCACCAGTGGCAGCGGGAGGGATGAGCAGTTCTTC
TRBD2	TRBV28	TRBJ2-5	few	CASSLLVGGETQYF	TGTGCCAGCAGTTTATTGGTGGGAGGGGAGACCCAGTACTTC
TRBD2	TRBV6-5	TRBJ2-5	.	CASSYGERGQETQYF	TGTGCCAGCAGTTACGGAGAGCGGGGTCAAGAGACCCAGTACTTC
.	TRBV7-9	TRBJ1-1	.	CASSLQKKSTEAFF	TGTGCCAGCAGCTTACAAAAAAAATCCACTGAAGCTTTCTTT
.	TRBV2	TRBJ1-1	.	CASKGPEGLEAFF	TGTGCCAGCAAGGGCCCTGAGGGTCTAGAAGCTTTCTTT
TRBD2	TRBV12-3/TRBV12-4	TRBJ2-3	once	CASSGLAGFTDTQYF	TGTGCCAGCAGCGGACTAGCGGGATTCACAGATACGCAGTATTTT
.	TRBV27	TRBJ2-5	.	CASSTQVQETQYF	TGTGCCAGCAGTACACAAGTCCAAGAGACCCAGTACTTC
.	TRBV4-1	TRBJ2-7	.	CASSQNWRLENSYEQYF	TGCGCCAGCAGCCAAAATTGGCGGCTAGAAAATTCCTACGAGCAGTACTTC
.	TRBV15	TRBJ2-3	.	CATSRAQGMRNTDTQYF	TGTGCCACCAGCAGAGCCCAGGGTATGAGAAATACAGATACGCAGTATTTT
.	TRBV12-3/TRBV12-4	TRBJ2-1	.	CASSFFQGVEQFF	TGTGCCAGCAGTTTCTTTCAAGGAGTCGAGCAGTTCTTC
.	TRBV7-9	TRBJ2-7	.	CASSLSPAGYTYEQYF	TGTGCCAGCAGCTTAAGCCCAGCGGGCTACACCTACGAGCAGTACTTC
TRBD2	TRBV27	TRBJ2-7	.	CASSSRLTSGSHEQYF	TGTGCCAGCAGTTCCCGACTGACTAGCGGGAGCCACGAGCAGTACTTC
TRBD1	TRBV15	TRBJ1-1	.	CATSRDRWGQGNTEAFF	TGTGCCACCAGCAGAGATAGATGGGGACAGGGGAACACTGAAGCTTTCTTT
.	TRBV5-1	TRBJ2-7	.	CASSTGLFYEQYF	TGCGCCAGCAGCACGGGACTTTTTTACGAGCAGTACTTC
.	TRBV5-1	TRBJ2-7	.	CASSLGPTSTGEQYF	TGCGCCAGCAGCTTGGGGCCGACTTCCACGGGCGAGCAGTACTTC
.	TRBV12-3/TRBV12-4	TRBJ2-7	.	CASSLLSRPEQYF	TGTGCCAGCAGTTTGCTGTCTAGACCCGAGCAGTACTTC
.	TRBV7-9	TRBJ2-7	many	CASSLAGVYEQYF	TGTGCCAGCAGTTTGGCAGGGGTCTACGAGCAGTACTTC
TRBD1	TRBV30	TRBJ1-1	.	CAWGVTGGLGTEAFF	TGTGCCTGGGGGGTAACAGGGGGCCTGGGCACTGAAGCTTTCTTT
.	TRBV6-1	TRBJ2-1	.	CASRDWGGKGGDEQFF	TGTGCCAGTCGGGACTGGGGCGGGAAAGGTGGCGATGAGCAGTTCTTC
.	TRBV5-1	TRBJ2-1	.	CASSLGGQADPGDEQFF	TGCGCCAGCAGCTTGGGTGGGCAGGCGGACCCCGGGGATGAGCAGTTCTTC
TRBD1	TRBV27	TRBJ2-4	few	CASSFGTGKNIQYF	TGTGCCAGCAGTTTCGGGACAGGCAAAAACATTCAGTACTTC
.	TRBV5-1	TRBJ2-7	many	CASSLGLSSYEQYF	TGCGCCAGCAGCTTAGGTCTTAGCTCCTACGAGCAGTACTTC
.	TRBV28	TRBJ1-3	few	CASSPAGSTSGNTIYF	TGTGCCAGCAGTCCCGCTGGGTCGACCTCTGGAAACACCATATATTTT
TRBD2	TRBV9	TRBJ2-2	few	CASSVASGTNTGELFF	TGTGCCAGCAGCGTAGCGAGCGGGACGAACACCGGGGAGCTGTTTTTT
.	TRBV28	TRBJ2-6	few	CASTTPGANVLTF	TGTGCCAGCACCACACCTGGGGCCAACGTCCTGACTTTC
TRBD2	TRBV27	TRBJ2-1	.	CASSPGFPLAGINNEQFF	TGTGCCAGCAGCCCTGGATTCCCACTAGCGGGGATCAACAATGAGCAGTTCTTC
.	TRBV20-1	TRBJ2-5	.	CSASYGAGETQYF	TGCAGTGCTAGTTACGGGGCAGGGGAGACCCAGTACTTC
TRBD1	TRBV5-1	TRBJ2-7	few	CASSPRTGGEQYF	TGCGCCAGCAGCCCGAGGACAGGGGGCGAGCAGTACTTC